These T cell receptor beta chains were read from a single sample in a study of tumor-infiltrating lymphocytes in glioblastoma multiforme. TCRdb reanalysed the multiplex PCR reads using MiXCR and keeps one entry per CDR3 protein. Seen here are approximately 10,000 distinct CDR3 sequences, 67% observed once, and the top ten hold roughly 51%. Sequenced sample: brain tumor tissue. All receptors come from a male donor with glioblastoma. The CDR3 runs from the conserved cysteine through the conserved F or W. A D gene is named only where the DNA matches it firmly.

j_call | d_call | v_call | cdr3_aa
TRBJ1-1 | . | TRBV10-1 | CASSESTMNTEAFF
TRBJ2-5 | . | TRBV7-9 | CASSTPYSQETQYF
TRBJ2-1 | . | TRBV12-3/TRBV12-4 | CASTLGHNEQFF
TRBJ2-7 | . | TRBV9 | CASSAGPTYEQYF
TRBJ2-5 | TRBD1 | TRBV12-3/TRBV12-4 | CASSLGQGVTQYF
TRBJ2-1 | . | TRBV4-1 | CASSQEEKPFNEQVF
TRBJ2-7 | TRBD2 | TRBV5-6 | CASSYGLAGVASYEQYF
TRBJ2-3 | . | TRBV14 | CAIRQERRTQYF
TRBJ2-3 | . | TRBV5-6 | CASSLYSGGTDTQYF
TRBJ2-7 | . | TRBV4-1 | CASSQGLDEQYF
TRBJ2-7 | . | TRBV28 | CASSNNRGKPYERYF
TRBJ2-1 | TRBD1 | TRBV20-1 | CSAREGALYNEQFF
TRBJ2-7 | TRBD2 | TRBV11-2 | CASSPAGLALYEQYF
TRBJ2-7 | TRBD1 | TRBV12-3/TRBV12-4 | CASTPAGGQTHEQYF
TRBJ2-7 | TRBD1 | TRBV20-1 | CSASPGGEQYF
TRBJ2-3 | . | TRBV20-1 | CSATRGVRPGTQYF
TRBJ2-3 | TRBD2 | TRBV7-2 | CASSPQWSPSGITDTQYF
TRBJ2-1 | . | TRBV7-9 | CASGFGTGTGEEFF
TRBJ2-7 | . | TRBV20-1 | CSARDGVRGLSYEQYF
TRBJ2-3 | . | TRBV11-3 | CISSLAPTDTKYF
TRBJ2-3 | TRBD2 | TRBV6-2/TRBV6-3 | CASSSRGSTFTDTQYF
TRBJ2-1 | . | TRBV11-2 | CASSSGLDYEQFF
TRBJ1-2 | TRBD1 | TRBV6-5 | CASSSSGGRGYTF
TRBJ2-7 | . | TRBV20-1 | CSATKLGYEQYF